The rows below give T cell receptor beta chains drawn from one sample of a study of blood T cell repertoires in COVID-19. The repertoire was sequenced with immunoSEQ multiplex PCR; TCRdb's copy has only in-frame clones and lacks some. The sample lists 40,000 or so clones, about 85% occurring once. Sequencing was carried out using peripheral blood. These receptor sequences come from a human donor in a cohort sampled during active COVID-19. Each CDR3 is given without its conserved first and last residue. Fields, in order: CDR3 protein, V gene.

CDR3 protein: ASSKENGGSKNIQY
V gene: TRBV21-1

CDR3 protein: ASSAGLEPNEQF
V gene: TRBV2

CDR3 protein: ASSVGGVGTDTQY
V gene: TRBV9

CDR3 protein: ASGSYKNQPQH
V gene: TRBV6-5

CDR3 protein: ASSFGQGWDGYT
V gene: TRBV5-6

CDR3 protein: ASSQGQGSYEQY
V gene: TRBV18

CDR3 protein: ATGQGKGTGELF
V gene: TRBV24-1

CDR3 protein: ASSFRGVNNQPQH
V gene: TRBV19

CDR3 protein: ASSATGAGETQY
V gene: TRBV18

CDR3 protein: ASEPGQHEKLF
V gene: TRBV19

CDR3 protein: ASSSPSTSGGTDTQY
V gene: TRBV27

CDR3 protein: ASSRDRPTNTGELF
V gene: TRBV18

CDR3 protein: ASSFLSAGRDGYT
V gene: TRBV5-4

CDR3 protein: ASSVLAGGGDTQY
V gene: TRBV10-2

CDR3 protein: ASSAGLASHEQY
V gene: TRBV11-2

CDR3 protein: ASSLYPPRTNEKLF
V gene: TRBV11-3

CDR3 protein: ASSFFDSRQETQY
V gene: TRBV5-1

CDR3 protein: ASSMDGNSYNSPLH
V gene: TRBV19

CDR3 protein: ASSIPHKEGNIQY
V gene: TRBV19

CDR3 protein: ASSDGRKLTGELF
V gene: TRBV6-1

CDR3 protein: ASLPLGPQNTGELF
V gene: TRBV2

CDR3 protein: ASSTMTGVWNQPQH
V gene: TRBV6-6

CDR3 protein: ASSPGGKTNEKLF
V gene: TRBV18

CDR3 protein: ASSQDRRQF
V gene: TRBV3-1/TRBV3-2

CDR3 protein: ASRPQTGDNSPLH
V gene: TRBV4-1

CDR3 protein: ASSIGTGGYEQY
V gene: TRBV19

CDR3 protein: ASIRTGALNTEAF
V gene: TRBV27

CDR3 protein: ASSGGGPDEQF
V gene: TRBV7-3

CDR3 protein: ASRKQGGLSSPLH
V gene: TRBV5-4

CDR3 protein: ASSVGQGVIYGYT
V gene: TRBV5-1

CDR3 protein: ASKMGDFSEQY
V gene: TRBV11-2

CDR3 protein: ASSATGGGETQY
V gene: TRBV2

CDR3 protein: ASSLDPDSSYEQY
V gene: TRBV5-6

CDR3 protein: ASSQREGGRQY
V gene: TRBV3-1/TRBV3-2

CDR3 protein: ASSLSFGPNQPQH
V gene: TRBV27

CDR3 protein: ASSSRLLTNEKLF
V gene: TRBV6-6

CDR3 protein: ASSLMSGEGYT
V gene: TRBV27

CDR3 protein: ASSTAGTGLDEQF
V gene: TRBV5-4

CDR3 protein: ASSSRWGGRGNEQF
V gene: TRBV11-2

CDR3 protein: ASSLSGDTEAF
V gene: TRBV5-1

CDR3 protein: ASSPETSGGAYEQF
V gene: TRBV5-4

CDR3 protein: ASSSLGSGDSPLH
V gene: TRBV7-2